This T cell receptor (beta chain) was retrieved from a study of blood T cell repertoires in COVID-19. Across the whole study: The United States, Italy and Spain supplied acute and convalescent COVID-19 samples.

V dropped 7 bases and J dropped 1 base, with 14 bases sitting between them. The CDR3 is 14 residues long. Germline V gene data show CDR1 as MNHEY and CDR2 as SMNVEV (reference sequence). Generated by immunoSEQ multiplex PCR, the TCRdb table keeps only in-frame clones and is missing some. Found here are some 40,000 clones, approximately 88% of them singletons; the top ten hold about 14%. The receptor was derived from a man between 50 and 59 years old with active or convalescent COVID-19. The rearrangement uses TRBV27 and TRBJ2-7; D might be TRBD1 (6 bases). Sequenced input: peripheral blood. CDR3 nucleotide sequence: TGTGCCAGCATGAGGGCAGGGGTGTCCTACGAGCAGTACTTC. It translates to CASMRAGVSYEQYF.